These T cell receptor beta chains were read from a single sample in a study of regulatory T cells in long-lasting Graves disease. TCRdb re-derived calls from the multiplex PCR reads in MiXCR, one entry per CDR3 protein. Found here are more than 300,000 distinct CDR3 sequences, about 17% of them singletons; the top ten hold 20% to 25%. The same sample was also used in a study of T cells in Graves' hyperthyroidism and ophthalmopathy.

The sample was peripheral blood mononuclear cells (PBMCs), taken at new diagnosis, from a patient treated with antithyroid drugs. All receptors derive from a woman aged 18-35 years with Graves disease. CDR3s include the opening cysteine and the closing phenylalanine or tryptophan. The D gene is left open where the match is weak. Rows give clone size only sometimes, using once, few, many, or a class for an expanded clone.

DNA: TGCGCCAGCAGCGTAGGGGAGGGCCTAATTCCGTCCCCTTTCTTT; CDR3: CASSVGEGLIPSPFF; D: NA; J: TRBJ1-1; size: few; V: TRBV5-1
DNA: TGCGCCAGCAGCTACCAGGACGGGCTCCAAGAGACCCAGTACTTC; CDR3: CASSYQDGLQETQYF; D: NA; J: TRBJ2-5; size: many; V: TRBV5-1
DNA: TGCGCCAGCAGTGAGCGGGACCCGGATGGCTACACCTTC; CDR3: CASSERDPDGYTF; D: NA; J: TRBJ1-2; size: NA; V: TRBV10-2
DNA: TGCGCCAGCAGCTTGGTGGCTAGCGGGGGGGCCCACTACGAGCAGTACTTC; CDR3: CASSLVASGGAHYEQYF; D: TRBD2; J: TRBJ2-7; size: NA; V: TRBV5-1
DNA: TGTGCCAGCAGTTTATTTCACAGGGGGGCCGGGGAGCAGTACTTC; CDR3: CASSLFHRGAGEQYF; D: TRBD1; J: TRBJ2-7; size: many; V: TRBV28
DNA: TGTGCCAGCAGCTTAAACCTCCCGGGCGAGCAGTACTTC; CDR3: CASSLNLPGEQYF; D: NA; J: TRBJ2-7; size: many; V: TRBV7-9
DNA: TGTGCCAGCAGTTTATGGGTCCTCGACAGGGGACCCGGGGAGCTGTTTTTT; CDR3: CASSLWVLDRGPGELFF; D: TRBD1; J: TRBJ2-2; size: many; V: TRBV28
DNA: TGTGCCAGCAGTTTCTTACGAAATAATTCACCCCTCCACTTT; CDR3: CASSFLRNNSPLHF; D: NA; J: TRBJ1-6; size: once; V: TRBV6-9
DNA: TGTGCCAGCTCACCACTAGACACTAATGAAAAACTGTTTTTT; CDR3: CASSPLDTNEKLFF; D: NA; J: TRBJ1-4; size: many; V: TRBV18
DNA: TGTGCCAGTCTTTCCGGGACAGGGGGTTGGACTGAAGCTTTCTTT; CDR3: CASLSGTGGWTEAFF; D: TRBD1; J: TRBJ1-1; size: NA; V: TRBV28
DNA: TGTGCCAGCAGCTTAGAAAACAGGGGTACTGAAGCTTTCTTT; CDR3: CASSLENRGTEAFF; D: TRBD1; J: TRBJ1-1; size: many; V: TRBV7-9
DNA: TGTGCCAGCAGCTTAGGGAATCCTAACTATGGCTACACCTTC; CDR3: CASSLGNPNYGYTF; D: NA; J: TRBJ1-2; size: many; V: TRBV11-2
DNA: TGTGCCATCAGTGAGTCGGCCGACAGGGGGCTAGCCAAAAACATTCAGTACTTC; CDR3: CAISESADRGLAKNIQYF; D: TRBD1; J: TRBJ2-4; size: many; V: TRBV10-3
DNA: TGTGCCATCAGTGTTGGACAGGGGTACAATGAGCAGTTCTTC; CDR3: CAISVGQGYNEQFF; D: TRBD1; J: TRBJ2-1; size: few; V: TRBV10-3
DNA: TGTGCCAGCAGTTCGACTAGCGGACAAGAGACCCAGTACTTC; CDR3: CASSSTSGQETQYF; D: TRBD2; J: TRBJ2-5; size: NA; V: TRBV28
DNA: TGCAGTGCCGTCCTGGGGGGGATGAGCAATCAGCCCCAGCATTTT; CDR3: CSAVLGGMSNQPQHF; D: NA; J: TRBJ1-5; size: NA; V: TRBV20-1
DNA: TGTGCCAGCCGCCCCGGGTTGGGGGCGGTCTATGGCTACACCTTC; CDR3: CASRPGLGAVYGYTF; D: NA; J: TRBJ1-2; size: many; V: TRBV7-2
DNA: TGTGCCAGCAGATCGACACTAAACACCGGGGAGCTGTTTTTT; CDR3: CASRSTLNTGELFF; D: NA; J: TRBJ2-2; size: few; V: TRBV7-9
DNA: TGTGCCAGCAGTGTGGACAGGGAAGACTATGGCTACACCTTC; CDR3: CASSVDREDYGYTF; D: TRBD1; J: TRBJ1-2; size: many; V: TRBV28
DNA: TGTGCCAGCAGTTACGGGGGCGGAAGCACAGATACGCAGTATTTT; CDR3: CASSYGGGSTDTQYF; D: NA; J: TRBJ2-3; size: many; V: TRBV6-2/TRBV6-3
DNA: TGTGCCTGGAGCACAGGGCTCTTCAATGAGCAGTTCTTC; CDR3: CAWSTGLFNEQFF; D: NA; J: TRBJ2-1; size: NA; V: TRBV30
DNA: TGTGCCAGCATGTTAGCTCCTAGCTCCTACAATGAGCAGTTCTTC; CDR3: CASMLAPSSYNEQFF; D: NA; J: TRBJ2-1; size: many; V: TRBV6-2/TRBV6-3
DNA: TGTGCCAGCAGCCTTAGTAGGGCGTACGAGCAGTACTTC; CDR3: CASSLSRAYEQYF; D: NA; J: TRBJ2-7; size: many; V: TRBV3-1
DNA: TGTGCCAGCTCACCACCATTAGGCCTAGCGGGAGGTTATGAGCAGTTCTTC; CDR3: CASSPPLGLAGGYEQFF; D: TRBD2; J: TRBJ2-1; size: few; V: TRBV18
DNA: TGTGCCACCAGCAGAGCGAGGGACAGAGAGCAGTTCTTC; CDR3: CATSRARDREQFF; D: TRBD1; J: TRBJ2-1; size: NA; V: TRBV15
DNA: TGTGCCAGCAGTGACCTACGTACGGAGACCCAGTACTTC; CDR3: CASSDLRTETQYF; D: NA; J: TRBJ2-5; size: many; V: TRBV6-2/TRBV6-3
DNA: TGTGCCAGCAGCTTATCTAGTAGCCTCAGATCCTACGAGCAGTACTTC; CDR3: CASSLSSSLRSYEQYF; D: NA; J: TRBJ2-7; size: few; V: TRBV7-6
DNA: TGTGCCAGCAGACAGGGCCTCTTCAGTTCACCCCTCCACTTT; CDR3: CASRQGLFSSPLHF; D: NA; J: TRBJ1-6; size: few; V: TRBV27
DNA: TGTGCCACCAGCAGGAGCAGCGTAGTGTCCTACGAGCAGTACTTC; CDR3: CATSRSSVVSYEQYF; D: NA; J: TRBJ2-7; size: NA; V: TRBV15
DNA: TGTGCCAGCAGCGTAGGCGGGGGGGAATACAATGAGCAGTTCTTC; CDR3: CASSVGGGEYNEQFF; D: TRBD2; J: TRBJ2-1; size: many; V: TRBV9
DNA: TGTGCCAGCAGTGACGACAGGTTACCCTCCTACGAGCAGTACTTC; CDR3: CASSDDRLPSYEQYF; D: NA; J: TRBJ2-7; size: many; V: TRBV25-1
DNA: TGTGCCAGCAGCGAATACCGGGAGGATGAGCAGTTCTTC; CDR3: CASSEYREDEQFF; D: TRBD2; J: TRBJ2-1; size: many; V: TRBV6-2/TRBV6-3
DNA: TGTGCCAGCAGCTTAACTGGTGGCGGCAGGGATCATGGCTACACCTTC; CDR3: CASSLTGGGRDHGYTF; D: NA; J: TRBJ1-2; size: many; V: TRBV7-9
DNA: TGTGCCAGCACTATCCTGACATCTCGGGGTGTGACTGAAGCTTTCTTT; CDR3: CASTILTSRGVTEAFF; D: NA; J: TRBJ1-1; size: many; V: TRBV28
DNA: TGCCGTCTCGCGGGACAGATCTCCTACGAGCAGTACTTC; CDR3: CRLAGQISYEQYF; D: NA; J: TRBJ2-7; size: many; V: TRBV20-1
DNA: TGTGCCAGCGGACACCGGGACAGCATAAGACAAGAGACCCAGTACTTC; CDR3: CASGHRDSIRQETQYF; D: TRBD1; J: TRBJ2-5; size: many; V: TRBV7-9
DNA: TGTGCCAGCAGCTTAGCCGTAGGACAGGGAGGAGGCTACACCTTC; CDR3: CASSLAVGQGGGYTF; D: TRBD1; J: TRBJ1-2; size: few; V: TRBV13
DNA: TGTGCCAGCAGGCCTAGCGGGTCGCCCTACGAGCAGTACTTC; CDR3: CASRPSGSPYEQYF; D: TRBD2; J: TRBJ2-7; size: many; V: TRBV6-1
DNA: TGTGCCAGCAGCGACGGGCGCGGGAGGCGAACAGATACGCAGTATTTT; CDR3: CASSDGRGRRTDTQYF; D: TRBD2; J: TRBJ2-3; size: many; V: TRBV3-1
DNA: TGTGCCAGCAGGGAAGGGACTTACTTCGAGCAGTACTTC; CDR3: CASREGTYFEQYF; D: NA; J: TRBJ2-7; size: many; V: TRBV2
DNA: TGTGCCAGCAGTACTCAGGCTATGGGCTACACCTTC; CDR3: CASSTQAMGYTF; D: NA; J: TRBJ1-2; size: NA; V: TRBV12-3/TRBV12-4
DNA: TGCGCCAGCAGCGTGGACACCGGGTTTGCTTCCGACGAGCAGTACTTC; CDR3: CASSVDTGFASDEQYF; D: NA; J: TRBJ2-7; size: many; V: TRBV5-1
DNA: TGTGCCAGCAGTCCCAGGCTTCTGGCCCCTATAGCCAAAAACATTCAGTACTTC; CDR3: CASSPRLLAPIAKNIQYF; D: NA; J: TRBJ2-4; size: many; V: TRBV28